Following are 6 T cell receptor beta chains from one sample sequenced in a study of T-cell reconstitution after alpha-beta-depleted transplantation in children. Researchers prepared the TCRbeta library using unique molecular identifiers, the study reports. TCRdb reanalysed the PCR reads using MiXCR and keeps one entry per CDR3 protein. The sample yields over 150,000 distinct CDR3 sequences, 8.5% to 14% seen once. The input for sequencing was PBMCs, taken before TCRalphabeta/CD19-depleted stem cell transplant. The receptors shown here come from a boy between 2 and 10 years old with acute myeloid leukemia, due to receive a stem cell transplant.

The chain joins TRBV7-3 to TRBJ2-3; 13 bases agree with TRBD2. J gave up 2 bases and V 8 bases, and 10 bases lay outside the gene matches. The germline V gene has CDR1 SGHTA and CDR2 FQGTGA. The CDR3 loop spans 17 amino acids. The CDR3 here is CASSGGLAGDYTDTQYF. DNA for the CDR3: TGTGCCAGCTCCGGCGGACTAGCGGGGGATTACACAGATACGCAGTATTTT.

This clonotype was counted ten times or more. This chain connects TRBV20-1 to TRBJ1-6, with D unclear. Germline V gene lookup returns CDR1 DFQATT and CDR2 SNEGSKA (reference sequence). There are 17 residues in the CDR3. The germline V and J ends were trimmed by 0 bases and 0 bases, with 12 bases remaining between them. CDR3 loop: CSARDTAAYSYNSPLHF. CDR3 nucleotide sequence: TGCAGTGCTAGAGATACGGCAGCTTACTCCTATAATTCACCCCTCCACTTT.

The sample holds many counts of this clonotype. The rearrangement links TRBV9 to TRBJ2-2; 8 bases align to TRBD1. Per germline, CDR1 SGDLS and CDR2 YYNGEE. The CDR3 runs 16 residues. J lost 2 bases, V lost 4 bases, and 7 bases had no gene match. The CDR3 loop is CASSPRTGSNTGELFF. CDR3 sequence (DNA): TGTGCCAGCAGCCCTCGGACAGGGAGCAACACCGGGGAGCTGTTTTTT. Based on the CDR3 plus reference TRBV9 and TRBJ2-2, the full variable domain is DSGVTQTPKHLITATGQRVTLRCSPRSGDLSVYWYQQSLDQGLQFLIQYYNGEERAKGNILERFSAQQFPDLHSELNLSSLELGDSALYFCASSPRTGSNTGELFFGEGSRLTVL.

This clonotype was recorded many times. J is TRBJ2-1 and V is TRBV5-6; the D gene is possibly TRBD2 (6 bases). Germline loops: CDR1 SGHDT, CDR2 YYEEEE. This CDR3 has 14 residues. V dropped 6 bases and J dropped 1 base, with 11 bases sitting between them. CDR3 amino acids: CASKVADSYNEQFF. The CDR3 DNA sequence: TGTGCCAGCAAAGTAGCGGATTCCTACAATGAGCAGTTCTTC.

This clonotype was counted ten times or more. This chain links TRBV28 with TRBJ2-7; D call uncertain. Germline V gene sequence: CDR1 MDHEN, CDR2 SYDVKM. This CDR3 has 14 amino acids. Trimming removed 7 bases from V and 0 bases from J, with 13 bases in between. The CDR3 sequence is CASTLTKTSYEQYF. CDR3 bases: TGTGCCAGCACCTTGACGAAGACCTCCTACGAGCAGTACTTC.

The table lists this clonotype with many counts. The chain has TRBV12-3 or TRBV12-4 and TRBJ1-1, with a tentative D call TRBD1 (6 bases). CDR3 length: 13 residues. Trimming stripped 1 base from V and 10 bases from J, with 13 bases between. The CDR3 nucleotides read TGTGCCAGCAGTTTAGGAGGGACATTACGAGCTTTCTTT. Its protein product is CASSLGGTLRAFF.